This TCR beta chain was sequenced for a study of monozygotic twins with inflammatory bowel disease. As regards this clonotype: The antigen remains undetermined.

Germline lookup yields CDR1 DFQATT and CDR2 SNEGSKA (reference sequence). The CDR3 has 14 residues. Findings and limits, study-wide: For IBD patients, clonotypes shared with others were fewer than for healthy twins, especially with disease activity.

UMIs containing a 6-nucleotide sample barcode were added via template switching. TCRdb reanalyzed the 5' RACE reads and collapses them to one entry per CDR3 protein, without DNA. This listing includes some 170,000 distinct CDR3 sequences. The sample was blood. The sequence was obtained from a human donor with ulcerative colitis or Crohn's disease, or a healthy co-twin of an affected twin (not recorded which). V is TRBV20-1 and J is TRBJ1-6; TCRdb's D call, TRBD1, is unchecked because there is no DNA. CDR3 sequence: CSASPGVERSPLHF.